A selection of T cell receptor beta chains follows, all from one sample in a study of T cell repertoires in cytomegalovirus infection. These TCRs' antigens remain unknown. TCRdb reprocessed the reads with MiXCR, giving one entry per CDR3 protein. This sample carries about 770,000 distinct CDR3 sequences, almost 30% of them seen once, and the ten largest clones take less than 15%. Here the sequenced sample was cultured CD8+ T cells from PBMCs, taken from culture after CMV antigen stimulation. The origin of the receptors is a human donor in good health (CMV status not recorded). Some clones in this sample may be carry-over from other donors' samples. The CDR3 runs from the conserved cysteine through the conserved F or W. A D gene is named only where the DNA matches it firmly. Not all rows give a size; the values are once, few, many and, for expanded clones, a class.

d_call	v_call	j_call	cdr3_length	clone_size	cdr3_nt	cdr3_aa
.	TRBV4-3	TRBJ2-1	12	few	TGCGCCAGCAGCCAAGAGGTTCAGGAGCAGTTCTTC	CASSQEVQEQFF
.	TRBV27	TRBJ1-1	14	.	TGTGCCAGCAGTTTAGGAGGACTAGAAACCGGGGCTTTCTTT	CASSLGGLETGAFF
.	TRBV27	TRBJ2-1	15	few	TGTGCCAGCAGCCACGGGACCTCCGCCTACAATGAGCAGTTCTTC	CASSHGTSAYNEQFF
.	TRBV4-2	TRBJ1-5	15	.	TGTGCCAGCAGCCAATCCGACGATAGCAATCAGCCCCAGCATTTT	CASSQSDDSNQPQHF
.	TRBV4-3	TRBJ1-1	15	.	TGCGCCAGCAGCCAAGGGGACCCAGGGAACACTGAAGCTTTCTTT	CASSQGDPGNTEAFF
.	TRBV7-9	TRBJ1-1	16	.	TGTGCCAGCACCCCGGAGGTGTCTACCGCACGGACTGAAGCTTTCTTT	CASTPEVSTARTEAFF
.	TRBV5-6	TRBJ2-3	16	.	TGTGCCAGCAGCTTTCCTGGGGGGGCACATGAGGATACGCAGTATTTT	CASSFPGGAHEDTQYF
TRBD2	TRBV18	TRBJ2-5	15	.	TGTGCCAGCTCACTGATAGCGGGGTTGGGAGAGACCCAGTACTTC	CASSLIAGLGETQYF
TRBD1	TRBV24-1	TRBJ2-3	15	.	TGTGCCACCAGTGATATAGGGGACAGTACAGATACGCAGTATTTT	CATSDIGDSTDTQYF
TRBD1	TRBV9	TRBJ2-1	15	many	TGTGCCAGCAGCGTAGGGGGGACAGGGGTCAATGAGCAGTTCTTC	CASSVGGTGVNEQFF
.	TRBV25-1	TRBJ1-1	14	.	TGTGCCAGCAGTGAACTGGGTGGACAGACTGAAGCTTTCTTT	CASSELGGQTEAFF
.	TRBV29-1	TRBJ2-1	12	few	TGCAGCCTGATTGGGGGATGGAATGAGCAGTTCTTC	CSLIGGWNEQFF
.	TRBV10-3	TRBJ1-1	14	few	TGTGCCATCAGTGAGTCGTCAGGTTACACTGAAGCTTTCTTT	CAISESSGYTEAFF
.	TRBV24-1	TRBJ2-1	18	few	TGTGCCACCAGTGATAGACAGTGGGCCAGGGAAGCCTACAATGAGCAGTTCTTC	CATSDRQWAREAYNEQFF
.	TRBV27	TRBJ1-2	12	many	TGTGCCAGCAGTTTATCGGGTAATGGCTACACCTTC	CASSLSGNGYTF
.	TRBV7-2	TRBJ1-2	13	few	TGTGCCAGCAGCTTAAAAGCCTACTATGGCTACACCTTC	CASSLKAYYGYTF
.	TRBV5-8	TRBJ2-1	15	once	TGTGCCAGCAGCTTAGTTCCAGACCGTCACAATGAGCAGTTCTTC	CASSLVPDRHNEQFF
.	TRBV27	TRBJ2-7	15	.	TGTGCCAGCAGTCCCCGAGGGACACCTAAATACGAGCAGTACTTC	CASSPRGTPKYEQYF
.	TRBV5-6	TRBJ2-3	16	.	TGTGCCAGCAGCTTGGCCGTGGGGATACTCACAGATACGCAGTATTTT	CASSLAVGILTDTQYF
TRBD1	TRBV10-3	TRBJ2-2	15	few	TGTGCCATCAGTGAGTCAGGGGGCGTCGCCGGGGAGCTGTTTTTT	CAISESGGVAGELFF
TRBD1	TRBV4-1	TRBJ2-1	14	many	TGCGCCAGCAGCCATCGACAGGGGGCGGAGGAGCAGTTCTTC	CASSHRQGAEEQFF
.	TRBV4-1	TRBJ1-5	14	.	TGCGCCAGCAGCCAAGGACAGAACAATCAGCCCCAGCATTTT	CASSQGQNNQPQHF
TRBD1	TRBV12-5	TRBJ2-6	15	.	TGTGCTAGTGGTTGGGACAGGGTTGGGGCCAACGTCCTGACTTTC	CASGWDRVGANVLTF
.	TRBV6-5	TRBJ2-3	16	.	TGTGCCAGCAGTTGGGGACTCCCCGCGGAAGGTAGCACGCAGTATTTT	CASSWGLPAEGSTQYF
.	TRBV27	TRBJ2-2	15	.	TGTGCCAGCAGTTTTGGTGTCGGGGGCACCGGGGAGCTGTTTTTT	CASSFGVGGTGELFF
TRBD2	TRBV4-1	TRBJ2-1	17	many	TGCGCCAGCAGCCAAGGACTAGCGGCCCCCTCCTACAATGAGCAGTTCTTC	CASSQGLAAPSYNEQFF
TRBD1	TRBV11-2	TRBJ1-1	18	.	TGTGCCAGCAGCTCGCCCAGAGGGACAGGGTTTAGGAACACTGAAGCTTTCTTT	CASSSPRGTGFRNTEAFF
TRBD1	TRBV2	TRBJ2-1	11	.	TGTGCCAGCAATGGAGGGACAGGGTCCTTCTTC	CASNGGTGSFF
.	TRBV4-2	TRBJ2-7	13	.	TGTGCCAGCAGCCAAGATTGGGGGGTCGAGCAGTACTTC	CASSQDWGVEQYF
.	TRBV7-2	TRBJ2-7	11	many	TGTGCCAGCAGGTTAAGTCGCGAGAAGTACTTC	CASRLSREKYF